This T cell receptor (beta chain) was captured in a study of technical replicates of blood from a handful of donors. Sequencing was performed with immunoSEQ multiplex PCR; in TCRdb, only in-frame clones are kept and a portion is missing. The sample contains approximately 70,000 clones, roughly 92% of which appear only once. V was pared by 5 bases and J by 4 bases, with 5 bases of the junction left unmatched. CDR3 length: 15 residues. The germline CDR1 and CDR2 sequences are SGHTA and FQGNSA. The rearrangement joins TRBV7-2 to TRBJ2-3, with 11 bases fitting TRBD1. The clonotype originates from a human donor in good health. The sequenced sample was T cells isolated from PBMCs. The CDR3 reads CASSRGQGVSDTQYF. CDR3 DNA: TGTGCCAGCAGCCGGGGACAGGGGGTCTCAGATACGCAGTATTTT. Variable domain in full (rest from reference TRBV7-2 and TRBJ2-3): GAGVSQSPSNKVTEKGKDVELRCDPISGHTALYWYRQSLGQGLEFLIYFQGNSAPDKSGLPSDRFSAERTGGSVSTLTIQRTQQEDSAVYLCASSRGQGVSDTQYFGPGTRLTVL.